This T cell receptor (beta chain) stems from a study of cytomegalovirus exposure and HLA in healthy donors. Findings of the study overall: Some TCR beta chains (more than 150 of them) were listed as cytomegalovirus-associated. Under in vitro conditions, three CMV-associated chains were confirmed as specific for CMV antigens.

Data came from immunoSEQ multiplex PCR; TCRdb stores just in-frame clones and leaves some out. The table shows roughly 70,000 clones, with around 97% occurring only once. The V gene's germline CDR1 is MNHEY and CDR2 SMNVEV (reference sequence). V was pared by 3 bases and J by 1 base, with 6 bases between. The CDR3 extends over 13 amino acids. Remarks on this clone: Its matching antigen is unknown. Other DNA variants within this sample encode the same CDR3.

The rearrangement uses TRBV27 and TRBJ1-1; no clear D gene. This receptor was taken from a woman aged 18-29 years in good health and CMV-seropositive. Sequences were obtained from PBMCs. For the CDR3, the DNA is TGTGCCAGCAGTTTGGGCCCGAACACTGAAGCTTTCTTT. Residues: CASSLGPNTEAFF.